Included here is one TCR beta chain sequence, with context. The data derive from a study of shared clonotypes between healthy human individuals. About the research overall: Per-donor plates numbered three CD4 naive, three CD4 memory, two CD8 naive and one CD8 memory.

Positively selected for CCR7, the CD45RO-negative cells used as naive CD8 cells excluded terminally differentiated effector memory CD45RA+ cells. Measured with immunoSEQ multiplex PCR; TCRdb has only the in-frame clones, and not every one. The repertoire holds 560,000 or so clones, with roughly 95% as singletons. CDR1 and CDR2 from the germline V gene are MDHEN and SYDVKM. The CDR3 sequence is 15 residues long. Germline trimming cut 6 bases from V and 3 bases from J; bases unmatched to any gene: 7. Sequences were obtained from naive CD8+ T cells sorted from blood. The sequence came from a woman aged 25 to 45 in good health. The chain combines TRBV28 with TRBJ2-7, with 11 positions matching TRBD2. The CDR3 loop is CASRPTSGSFYEQYF. CDR3 DNA sequence: TGTGCCAGCAGACCTACTAGCGGGAGTTTCTACGAGCAGTACTTC.